This TCR beta chain is from a study of shared clonotypes between healthy human individuals. Study results and limitations: Clonotypes not shared had lower generation probabilities than those common to all four donors. The study sampled only blood, and tissue repertoires likely differ. Naive subsets tended to show greater estimated richness than memory subsets.

This clone was seen just once. The antigen is unknown. Only in-frame clones appear in the TCRdb table, and some are missing; sequencing was by immunoSEQ multiplex PCR. The repertoire holds fewer than 2.5 million clones, with 93% as singletons. The sequence came from a man between 18 and 29 years old in good health. Some clones in this sample may be carry-over from other donors' samples. Sequencing was performed on naive CD4+ T cells from PBMCs. Subset noted: CD45RA+ positively selected.

CDR3 region: CASSTGGHGYTF. Here the CDR3 DNA reads TGTGCCAGCAGTACAGGGGGGCATGGCTACACCTTC. The chain links TRBV6-1 to TRBJ1-2, with 8 bases matching TRBD1. The CDR3 totals 12 residues. V was clipped by 5 bases and J by 6 bases; unmatched bases: 2. Germline lookup yields CDR1 MNHNS and CDR2 SASEGT.